The TCR beta chain described here comes from a study of PD-1 blockade in classical Hodgkin lymphoma. Using immunoSEQ multiplex PCR, the repertoire was profiled, and TCRdb retains in-frame clones only, with some absent. The table includes about 21,000 clones, more than 80% detected once. Per germline, CDR1 SEHNR and CDR2 FQNEAQ (reference sequence). This CDR3 has 15 amino acids. V lost 1 base and J 2 bases, leaving 6 bases between the germline ends. Time point of the sample: cycle 4 day 1 (C4D1), after five to seven weeks of nivolumab. With no exception, relapse followed autologous stem cell transplantation in all patients, and brentuximab vedotin exposure varied. After thawing, PBMCs were subjected to magnetic negative selection to isolate CD8+ T cells.

Sequencing used CD8+ T cells from blood, obtained before the fourth cycle of nivolumab. This receptor was identified in a human donor with classical Hodgkin lymphoma. This chain uses TRBV7-9 with TRBJ1-6; the D gene is possibly TRBD1 (6 bases). The CDR3 DNA sequence: TGTGCCAGCAGCTTAGGGGACACCTATAATTCACCCCTCCACTTT. It yields the protein CASSLGDTYNSPLHF.